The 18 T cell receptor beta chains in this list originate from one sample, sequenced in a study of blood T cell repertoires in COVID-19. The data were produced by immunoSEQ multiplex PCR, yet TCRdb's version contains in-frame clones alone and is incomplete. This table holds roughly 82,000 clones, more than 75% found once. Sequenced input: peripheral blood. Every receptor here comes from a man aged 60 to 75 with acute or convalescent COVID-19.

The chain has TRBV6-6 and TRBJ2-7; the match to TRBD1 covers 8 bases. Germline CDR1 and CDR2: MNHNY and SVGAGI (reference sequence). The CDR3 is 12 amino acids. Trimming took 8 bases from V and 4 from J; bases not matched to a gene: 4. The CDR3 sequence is CASQGALYEQYF. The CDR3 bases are TGTGCCAGCCAGGGGGCGTTGTACGAGCAGTACTTC.

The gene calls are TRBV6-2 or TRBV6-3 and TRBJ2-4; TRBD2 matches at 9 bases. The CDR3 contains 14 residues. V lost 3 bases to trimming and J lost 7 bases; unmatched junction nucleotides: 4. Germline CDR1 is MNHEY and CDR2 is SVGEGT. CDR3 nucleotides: TGTGCCAGCAGTTATGGCGGGGGGGCGAACATTCAGTACTTC. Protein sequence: CASSYGGGANIQYF.

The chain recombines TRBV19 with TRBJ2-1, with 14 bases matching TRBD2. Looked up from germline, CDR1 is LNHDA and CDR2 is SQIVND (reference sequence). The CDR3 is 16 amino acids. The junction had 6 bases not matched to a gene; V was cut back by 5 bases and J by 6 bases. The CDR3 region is CASSDRLAGGPNEQFF. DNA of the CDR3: TGTGCCAGTAGTGACAGACTAGCGGGAGGGCCCAATGAGCAGTTCTTC.

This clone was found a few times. DNA of the CDR3: TGTGCCAGCACGCAGGGGGCGAGTTACTATGGCTACACCTTC. Protein: CASTQGASYYGYTF. The chain links TRBV7-9 to TRBJ1-2; TRBD1 matches 8 bases. The V segment lost 7 bases and the J segment 3 bases; nucleotides outside the gene matches: 7. The CDR3 loop spans 14 amino acids. Per the germline V gene, CDR1 is SEHNR and CDR2 is FQNEAQ (reference sequence).

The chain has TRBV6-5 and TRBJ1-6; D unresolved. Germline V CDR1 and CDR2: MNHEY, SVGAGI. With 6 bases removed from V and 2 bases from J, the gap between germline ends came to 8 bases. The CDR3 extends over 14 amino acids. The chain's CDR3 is CASSAGPYNSPLHF. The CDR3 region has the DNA TGTGCCAGCAGCGCTGGGCCCTATAATTCACCCCTCCACTTT.

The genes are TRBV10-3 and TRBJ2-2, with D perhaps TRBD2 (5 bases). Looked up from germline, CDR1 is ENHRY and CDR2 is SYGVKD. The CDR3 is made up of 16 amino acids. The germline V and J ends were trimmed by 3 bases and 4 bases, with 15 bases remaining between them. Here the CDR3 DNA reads TGTGCCATCAGTGACGTTCAGCGGCTAGTCACCGGGGAGCTGTTTTTT. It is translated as CAISDVQRLVTGELFF.

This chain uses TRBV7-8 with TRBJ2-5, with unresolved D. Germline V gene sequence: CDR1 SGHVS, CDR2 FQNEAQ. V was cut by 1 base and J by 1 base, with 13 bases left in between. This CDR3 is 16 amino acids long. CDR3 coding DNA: TGTGCCAGCAGCTTAGGCCTTACTGAATTCCAAGAGACCCAGTACTTC. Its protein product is CASSLGLTEFQETQYF.

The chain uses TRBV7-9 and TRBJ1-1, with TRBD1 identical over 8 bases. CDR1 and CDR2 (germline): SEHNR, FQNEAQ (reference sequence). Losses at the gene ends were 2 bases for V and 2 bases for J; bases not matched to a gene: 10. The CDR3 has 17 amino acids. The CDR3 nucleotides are TGTGCCAGCAGCTTACATATCACAGGGGGTCGTAACACTGAAGCTTTCTTT. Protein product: CASSLHITGGRNTEAFF.

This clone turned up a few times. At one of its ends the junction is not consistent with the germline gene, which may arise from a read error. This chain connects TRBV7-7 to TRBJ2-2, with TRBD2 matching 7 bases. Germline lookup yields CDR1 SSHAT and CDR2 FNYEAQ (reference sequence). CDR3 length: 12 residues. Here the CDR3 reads CASSREAGELFF. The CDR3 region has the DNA TGTGCTAGCAGCCGGGAGGCCGGGGAGCTGTTTTTT.

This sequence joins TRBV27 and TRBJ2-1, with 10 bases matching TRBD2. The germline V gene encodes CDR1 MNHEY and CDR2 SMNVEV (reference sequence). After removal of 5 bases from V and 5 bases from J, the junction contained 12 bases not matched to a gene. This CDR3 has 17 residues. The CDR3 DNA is TGTGCCAGCAGTACCCAAGCGGGAGGGGTTATTAACAATGAGCAGTTCTTC. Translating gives CASSTQAGGVINNEQFF.

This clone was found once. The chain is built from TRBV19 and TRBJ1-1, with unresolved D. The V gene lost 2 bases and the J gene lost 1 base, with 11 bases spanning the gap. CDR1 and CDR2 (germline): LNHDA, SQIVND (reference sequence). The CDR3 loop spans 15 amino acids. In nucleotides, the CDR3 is TGTGCCAGTAGTATATTGGGCGATTCGAACACTGAAGCTTTCTTT. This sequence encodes CASSILGDSNTEAFF.

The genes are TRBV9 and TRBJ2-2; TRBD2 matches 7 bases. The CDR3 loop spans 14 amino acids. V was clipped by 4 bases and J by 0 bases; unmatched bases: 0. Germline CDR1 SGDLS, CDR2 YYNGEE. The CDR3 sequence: CASSTSANTGELFF. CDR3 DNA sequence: TGTGCCAGCAGCACTAGCGCGAACACCGGGGAGCTGTTTTTT.

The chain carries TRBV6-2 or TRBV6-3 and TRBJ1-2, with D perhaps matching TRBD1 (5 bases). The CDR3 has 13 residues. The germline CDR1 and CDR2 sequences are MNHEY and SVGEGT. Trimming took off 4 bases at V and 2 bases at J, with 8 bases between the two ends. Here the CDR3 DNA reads TGTGCCAGCAGTTGGGGGGACAACTATGGCTACACCTTC. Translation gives CASSWGDNYGYTF.

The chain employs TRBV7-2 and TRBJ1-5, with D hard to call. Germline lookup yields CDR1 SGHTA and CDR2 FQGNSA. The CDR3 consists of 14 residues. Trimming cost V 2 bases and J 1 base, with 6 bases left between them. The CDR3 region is CASSLTPSNQPQHF. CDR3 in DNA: TGTGCCAGCAGCTTAACACCAAGCAATCAGCCCCAGCATTTT.

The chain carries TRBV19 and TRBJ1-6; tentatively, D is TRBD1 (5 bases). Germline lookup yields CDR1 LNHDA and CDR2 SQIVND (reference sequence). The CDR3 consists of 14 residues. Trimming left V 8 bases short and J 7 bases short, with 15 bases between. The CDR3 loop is CASEPGLNNSPLHF. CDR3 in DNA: TGTGCCAGTGAACCGGGACTGAACAATTCACCCCTCCACTTT.

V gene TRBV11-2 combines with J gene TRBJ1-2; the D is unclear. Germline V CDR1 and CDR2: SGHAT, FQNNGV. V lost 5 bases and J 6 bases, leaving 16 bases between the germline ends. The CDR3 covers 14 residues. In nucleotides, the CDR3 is TGTGCCAGCAGCCCCCTTATGCCAGTAAATGGCTACACCTTC. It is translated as CASSPLMPVNGYTF.

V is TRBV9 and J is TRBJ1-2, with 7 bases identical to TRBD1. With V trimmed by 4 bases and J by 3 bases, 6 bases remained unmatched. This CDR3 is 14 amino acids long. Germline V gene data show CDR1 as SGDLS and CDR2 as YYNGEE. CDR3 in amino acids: CASSQGQLDYGYTF. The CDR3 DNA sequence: TGTGCCAGCAGCCAGGGACAGCTTGACTATGGCTACACCTTC.

The CDR3 nucleotides read TGTGCCATCAGTGGTGGGGAGGGACGGTCCTACGAGCAGTACTTC. Translation: CAISGGEGRSYEQYF. This chain joins TRBV10-3 and TRBJ2-7, with 7 bases identical to TRBD2. Germline values: CDR1 ENHRY, CDR2 SYGVKD. CDR3 length: 15 amino acids. Trimming at V came to 4 bases and at J to 1 base, leaving 7 bases not matched to a gene.